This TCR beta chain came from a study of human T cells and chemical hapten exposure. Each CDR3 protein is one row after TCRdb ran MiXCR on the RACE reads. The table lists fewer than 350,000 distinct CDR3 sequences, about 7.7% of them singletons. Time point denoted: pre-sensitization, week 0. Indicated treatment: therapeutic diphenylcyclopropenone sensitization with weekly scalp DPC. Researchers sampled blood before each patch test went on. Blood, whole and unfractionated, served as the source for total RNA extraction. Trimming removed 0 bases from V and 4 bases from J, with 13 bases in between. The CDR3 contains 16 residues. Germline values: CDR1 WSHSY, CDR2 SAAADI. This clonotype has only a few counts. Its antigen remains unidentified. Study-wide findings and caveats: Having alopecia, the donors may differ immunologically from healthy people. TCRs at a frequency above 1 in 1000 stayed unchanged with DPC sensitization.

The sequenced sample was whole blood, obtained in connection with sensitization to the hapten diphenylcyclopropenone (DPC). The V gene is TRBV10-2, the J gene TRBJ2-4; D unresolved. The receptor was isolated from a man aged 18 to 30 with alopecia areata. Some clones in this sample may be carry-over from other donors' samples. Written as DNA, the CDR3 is TGCGCCAGCAGTGAGTCGACTCCTACGGTAAAAAACATTCAGTACTTC. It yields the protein CASSESTPTVKNIQYF.